These T cell receptor beta chains were read from a single sample in a study of cytomegalovirus exposure and HLA in healthy donors. This table comes from immunoSEQ multiplex PCR, and its TCRdb copy is limited to in-frame clones, with some not included. The sample carries fewer than 200,000 clones, 76% recorded once. Sequencing was performed on PBMCs. The receptors here all came from a female donor in good health and CMV-seronegative. CDR3s include the opening cysteine and the closing phenylalanine or tryptophan. A D gene is named only where the DNA matches it firmly. Clone size is not always given. Where it is, it says once, few, many or a class for expanded clones.

>TRBJ1-2|TRBV6-1|-|-
CASRTGDYGYTF
TGTGCCAGCAGGACAGGTGACTATGGCTACACCTTC
>TRBJ1-6|TRBV10-3|-|-
CAISAGISSPLHF
TGTGCCATCAGTGCAGGGATCAGCTCACCCCTCCACTTT
>TRBJ1-1|TRBV11-1|-|TRBD1
CASSFGQGQTEAFF
TGTGCCAGCAGCTTCGGACAGGGACAAACTGAAGCTTTCTTT
>TRBJ1-2|TRBV4-3|-|-
CASSQGLRGGDYGYTF
TGCGCCAGCAGCCAAGGATTGAGGGGAGGTGACTATGGCTACACCTTC
>TRBJ1-1|TRBV6-6|-|-
CAGRTGTEAFF
TGTGCCGGCCGAACAGGGACTGAAGCTTTCTTT
>TRBJ2-7|TRBV27|-|-
CASITAPRGYEQYF
TGTGCCAGCATCACTGCGCCGCGGGGCTACGAGCAGTACTTC
>TRBJ2-2|TRBV7-6|-|-
CASSHGTTWVAGELFF
TGTGCCAGCAGCCACGGGACAACCTGGGTGGCCGGGGAGCTGTTTTTT
>TRBJ1-2|TRBV9|-|-
CASSSPRSLYGYTF
TGTGCCAGCAGCTCCCCTCGGAGCCTTTATGGCTACACCTTC
>TRBJ2-7|TRBV6-1|-|-
CASSGLTSYEQYF
TGTGCCAGCAGTGGACTGACCTCCTACGAGCAGTACTTC
>TRBJ2-7|TRBV4-3|-|TRBD2
CASSQDHLGGGYEQYF
TGCGCCAGCAGCCAAGATCACCTCGGGGGGGGCTACGAGCAGTACTTC
>TRBJ2-3|TRBV4-2|few|-
CASSQFTSGGSSTDTQYF
TGTGCCAGCAGCCAATTCACGAGCGGCGGCTCTAGCACAGATACGCAGTATTTT
>TRBJ1-4|TRBV4-1|-|-
CASSQARVPQLFF
TGCGCCAGCAGCCAGGCCCGGGTCCCACAACTGTTTTTT
>TRBJ2-3|TRBV7-3|few|-
CASSQGTTQYTQYF
TGTGCCAGCAGCCAGGGGACTACTCAATATACGCAGTATTTT
>TRBJ2-1|TRBV4-1|-|-
CASSQDGTWANEQFF
TGCGCCAGCAGCCAAGATGGGACTTGGGCCAATGAGCAGTTCTTC
>TRBJ2-1|TRBV28|-|TRBD2
CASHPPRGRAVGEQFF
TGTGCCAGCCATCCCCCCAGAGGGAGGGCCGTCGGTGAGCAGTTCTTC
>TRBJ2-6|TRBV11-2|-|TRBD1
CASSSQGAGANVLTF
TGTGCCAGCAGCTCCCAGGGGGCTGGGGCCAACGTCCTGACTTTC
>TRBJ2-5|TRBV5-4|-|TRBD2
CASSLGASGGAETQYF
TGTGCCAGCAGCTTGGGAGCTAGCGGGGGGGCGGAGACCCAGTACTTC
>TRBJ1-3|TRBV7-2|few|-
CASSSYRVARNTIYF
TGTGCCAGCAGCTCCTACAGGGTCGCAAGAAACACCATATATTTT
>TRBJ2-1|TRBV28|-|-
CASSSPDKSSYNEQFF
TGTGCCAGCAGTAGTCCCGACAAAAGCTCCTACAATGAGCAGTTCTTC
>TRBJ1-1|TRBV27|-|TRBD1
CASSRDRVNTEAFF
TGTGCCAGCAGTCGCGACAGGGTGAACACTGAAGCTTTCTTT
>TRBJ2-4|TRBV30|-|-
CAWSQGLKENIQYF
TGTGCCTGGAGCCAGGGATTAAAGGAAAACATTCAGTACTTC
>TRBJ1-5|TRBV28|-|-
CASNYRVAQPQHF
TGTGCCAGCAACTACAGGGTCGCTCAGCCCCAGCATTTT
>TRBJ1-1|TRBV7-2|-|-
CASSLVAEAFF
TGTGCCAGCAGCTTAGTAGCTGAAGCTTTCTTT
>TRBJ2-3|TRBV11-3|-|-
CASSAGRGTDTQYF
TGTGCCAGCAGCGCGGGACGGGGGACAGATACGCAGTATTTT
>TRBJ1-5|TRBV29-1|few|-
CSVGARDQPQHF
TGCAGCGTTGGCGCACGCGATCAGCCCCAGCATTTT
>TRBJ1-1|TRBV19|few|TRBD1
CASSPRTGPGTEAFF
TGTGCCAGTAGTCCCCGGACAGGACCGGGCACTGAAGCTTTCTTT
>TRBJ1-2|TRBV6-6|-|TRBD1
CASRTIRDSANYGYTF
TGTGCCAGCAGAACCATCCGGGACAGTGCTAACTATGGCTACACCTTC
>TRBJ1-3|TRBV9|once|-
CASSPQFDGLSGNTIYF
TGTGCCAGCAGCCCGCAATTCGACGGACTCTCTGGAAACACCATATATTTT
>TRBJ1-2|TRBV15|few|-
CATSRDRGSSNYGYTF
TGTGCCACCAGCAGAGACAGGGGATCTTCTAACTATGGCTACACCTTC
>TRBJ2-2|TRBV2|-|TRBD1
CASSGGTGVFTGELFF
TGTGCCAGCAGTGGTGGGACAGGGGTTTTCACCGGGGAGCTGTTTTTT
>TRBJ2-1|TRBV25-1|-|-
CASSLEAAYNEQFF
TGTGCCAGCAGCCTTGAGGCAGCGTACAATGAGCAGTTCTTC
>TRBJ2-3|TRBV19|-|-
CASSATGNAHRGTDTQYF
TGTGCCAGTAGCGCGACGGGTAACGCTCATCGGGGGACAGATACGCAGTATTTT
>TRBJ1-3|TRBV7-3|-|-
CASSPAGGAGNTIYF
TGTGCCAGCAGCCCGGCCGGGGGGGCTGGAAACACCATATATTTT
>TRBJ1-2|TRBV28|-|-
CASRSSFPGDKDYGYTF
TGTGCCAGCAGGTCCTCATTTCCAGGGGACAAGGACTATGGCTACACCTTC
>TRBJ2-1|TRBV7-2|-|-
CASSSYYYNEQFF
TGTGCCAGCAGCTCTTACTACTACAATGAGCAGTTCTTC
>TRBJ1-4|TRBV7-9|-|TRBD1
CASSLKQGFSNEKLFF
TGTGCCAGCAGCTTAAAACAGGGGTTTTCTAATGAAAAACTGTTTTTT
>TRBJ2-7|TRBV4-3|-|TRBD2
CASSYTLTSGRSYEQYF
TGCGCCAGCAGCTATACCTTAACTAGCGGACGCTCCTACGAGCAGTACTTC
>TRBJ1-1|TRBV2|-|-
CASTIDRTFGAFF
TGTGCCAGCACCATAGACAGGACTTTTGGGGCTTTCTTT
>TRBJ2-7|TRBV9|-|TRBD1
CASSVRPDREGGEQYF
TGTGCCAGCAGCGTCCGACCTGACAGGGAAGGGGGCGAGCAGTACTTC
>TRBJ2-3|TRBV11-1|-|TRBD2
CASSLGELASGDTQYF
TGTGCCAGCAGCTTGGGTGAACTAGCGTCGGGAGATACGCAGTATTTT
>TRBJ2-7|TRBV11-2|-|-
CASSSGWEQYF
TGTGCCAGCAGCTCAGGGTGGGAGCAGTACTTC
>TRBJ2-3|TRBV7-3|-|TRBD2
CASSPAGAGPDTQYF
TGTGCCAGCAGCCCAGCGGGGGCCGGGCCAGATACGCAGTATTTT
>TRBJ2-1|TRBV5-1|few|-
CASSLRAATNEQFF
TGCGCCAGCAGCTTGAGAGCGGCTACGAATGAGCAGTTCTTC
>TRBJ2-7|TRBV6-6|once|TRBD1
CASRDRGTYEQYF
TGTGCCAGCAGGGACAGGGGGACCTACGAGCAGTACTTC
>TRBJ1-1|TRBV11-3|-|-
CASSLGAGVNTEAFF
TGTGCCAGCAGCTTAGGGGCAGGGGTGAACACTGAAGCTTTCTTT
>TRBJ2-5|TRBV7-2|few|-
CASSLGRGQKTQYF
TGTGCCAGCAGCCTCGGGAGGGGACAGAAGACCCAGTACTTC
>TRBJ2-2|TRBV9|-|TRBD1
CASSGDRVMAGELFF
TGTGCCAGCAGCGGGGACAGGGTTATGGCCGGGGAGCTGTTTTTT
>TRBJ2-5|TRBV19|-|TRBD2
CASTLAGTGRGEQYF
TGTGCCAGTACTCTCGCCGGGACGGGGAGGGGAGAGCAGTACTTC